This TCR beta chain comes out of a study of spatial heterogeneity in lung cancer. Time point defined: blood at routine non-recurrence follow-up after resection. This CDR3 is built from 12 residues. CDR1 MNHEY and CDR2 SVGEGT come from the germline V gene. Trimming removed 3 bases at V and 5 bases at J, with 6 bases between. TCRdb re-derived calls from the 5' RACE reads in MiXCR, one entry per CDR3 protein. The sample records around 70,000 distinct CDR3 sequences, approximately 9% being singletons. This clonotype appeared many times. This sample comprised PBMCs, obtained at follow-up. The gene calls are TRBV6-2 or TRBV6-3 and TRBJ2-3; no clear D. This sequence was found in a female donor with early-stage non-small cell lung cancer. The CDR3 loop is CASSYFGDTQYF. The CDR3 DNA sequence: TGTGCCAGCAGTTATTTTGGAGATACGCAGTATTTT.